This T cell receptor beta chain appears in the sequencing data of a study of blood T cell repertoires in COVID-19. Study as a whole: Acute and convalescent COVID-19 samples came from the United States, Italy and Spain. Sources were T cells, B-cell-depleted T cells, or PBMCs; the material itself was cDNA or gDNA.

Trimming at V came to 1 base and at J to 9 bases, leaving 7 bases not matched to a gene. Per the germline V gene, CDR1 is KGHSH and CDR2 is LQKENI. This CDR3 has 15 residues. Original data processing: Amplification of reference gene primers provided the estimated nucleated cell counts. Here immunoSEQ multiplex PCR was the method, and the copy in TCRdb shows in-frame clones only, minus some. From that table come the V and J calls and clone size; the DNA was used to work out D and trimming. The sample has 120,000 or so clones, about 88% seen once. The sequenced sample was peripheral blood. The chain couples TRBV18 to TRBJ2-1; 9 nucleotides agree with TRBD2. This sequence originates from a woman of 80 years or more with acute or convalescent COVID-19. The CDR3 nucleotides read TGTGCCAGCTCACCACAGCTAGCGGGGTCCCGTGAGCAGTTCTTC. It is translated as CASSPQLAGSREQFF.